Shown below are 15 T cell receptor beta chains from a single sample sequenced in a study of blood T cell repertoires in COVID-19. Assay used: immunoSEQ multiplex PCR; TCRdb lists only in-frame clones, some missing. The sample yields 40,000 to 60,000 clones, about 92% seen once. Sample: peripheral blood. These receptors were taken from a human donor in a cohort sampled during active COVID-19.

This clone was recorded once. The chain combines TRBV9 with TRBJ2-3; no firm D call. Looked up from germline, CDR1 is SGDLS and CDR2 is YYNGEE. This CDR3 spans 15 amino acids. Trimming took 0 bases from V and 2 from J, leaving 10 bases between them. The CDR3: CASSVAAVLTDTQYF. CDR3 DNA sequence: TGTGCCAGCAGCGTAGCGGCGGTTCTCACAGATACGCAGTATTTT.

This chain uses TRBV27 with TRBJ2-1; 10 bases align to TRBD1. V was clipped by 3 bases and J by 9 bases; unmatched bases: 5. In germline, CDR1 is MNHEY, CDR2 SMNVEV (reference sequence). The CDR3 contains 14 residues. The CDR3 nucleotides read TGTGCCAGCAGTTTTGCCGACAGGGGGCGTGAGCAGTTCTTC. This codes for CASSFADRGREQFF.

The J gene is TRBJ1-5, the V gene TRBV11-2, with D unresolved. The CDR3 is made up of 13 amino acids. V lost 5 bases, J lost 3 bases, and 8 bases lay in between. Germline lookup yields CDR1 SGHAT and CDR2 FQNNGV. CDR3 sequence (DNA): TGTGCCAGCAGCCTCGGGATCAATCAGCCCCAGCATTTT. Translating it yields CASSLGINQPQHF.

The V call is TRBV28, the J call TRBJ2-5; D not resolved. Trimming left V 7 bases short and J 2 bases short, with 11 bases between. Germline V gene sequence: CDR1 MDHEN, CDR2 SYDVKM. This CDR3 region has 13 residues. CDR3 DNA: TGTGCCAGCAAAACTCGGTTACAAGAGACCCAGTACTTC. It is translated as CASKTRLQETQYF. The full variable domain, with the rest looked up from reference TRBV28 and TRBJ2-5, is DVKVTQSSRYLVKRTGEKVFLECVQDMDHENMFWYRQDPGLGLRLIYFSYDVKMKEKGDIPEGYSVSREKKERFSLILESASTNQTSMYLCASKTRLQETQYFGPGTRLLVL.

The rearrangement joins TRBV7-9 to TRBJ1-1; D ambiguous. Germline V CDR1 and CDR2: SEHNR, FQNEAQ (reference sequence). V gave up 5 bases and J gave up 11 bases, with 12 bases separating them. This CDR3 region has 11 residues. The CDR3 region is CASSNRHSAFF. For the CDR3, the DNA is TGTGCCAGCAGCAATCGACACTCGGCTTTCTTT.

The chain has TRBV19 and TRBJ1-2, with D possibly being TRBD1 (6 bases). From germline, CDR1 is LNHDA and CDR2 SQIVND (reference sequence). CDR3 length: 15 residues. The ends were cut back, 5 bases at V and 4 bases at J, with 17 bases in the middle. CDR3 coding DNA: TGTGCCAGTAGTCTAGGGGGACAACAGGGCTATGGCTACACCTTC. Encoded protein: CASSLGGQQGYGYTF.

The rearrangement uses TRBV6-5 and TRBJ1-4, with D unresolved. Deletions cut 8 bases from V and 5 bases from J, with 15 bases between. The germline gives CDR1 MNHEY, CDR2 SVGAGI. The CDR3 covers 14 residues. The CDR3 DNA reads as TGTGCCAGCTCCAAACAGCCCCAAAATGAAAAACTGTTTTTT. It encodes CASSKQPQNEKLFF.

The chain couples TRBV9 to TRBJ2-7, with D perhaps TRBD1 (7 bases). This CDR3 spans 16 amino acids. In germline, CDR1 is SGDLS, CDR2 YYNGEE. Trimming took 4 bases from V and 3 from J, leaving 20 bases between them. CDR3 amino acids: CASSREGGQNFYEQYF. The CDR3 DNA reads TGTGCCAGCAGCCGAGAGGGGGGACAGAACTTCTACGAGCAGTACTTC.

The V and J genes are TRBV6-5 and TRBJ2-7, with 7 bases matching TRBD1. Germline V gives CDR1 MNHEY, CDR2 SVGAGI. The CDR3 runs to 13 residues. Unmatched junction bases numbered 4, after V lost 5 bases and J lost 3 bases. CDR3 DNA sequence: TGTGCCAGCAGTCTAGGGACAGTCTACGAGCAGTACGTC. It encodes CASSLGTVYEQYV.

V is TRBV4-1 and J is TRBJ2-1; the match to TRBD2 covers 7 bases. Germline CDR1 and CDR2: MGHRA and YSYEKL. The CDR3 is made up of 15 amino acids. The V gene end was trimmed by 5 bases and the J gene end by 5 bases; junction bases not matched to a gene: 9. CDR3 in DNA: TGCGCCAGCAGCTCCCCGACTAGCAGGGACAATGAGCAGTTCTTC. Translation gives CASSSPTSRDNEQFF.

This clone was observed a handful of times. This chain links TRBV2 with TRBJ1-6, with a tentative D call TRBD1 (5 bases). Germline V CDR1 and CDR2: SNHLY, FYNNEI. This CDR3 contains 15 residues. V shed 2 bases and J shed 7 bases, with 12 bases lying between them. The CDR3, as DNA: TGTGCCAGCAGTGAATGGGGCCAAGGAAATTCACCCCTCCACTTT. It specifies CASSEWGQGNSPLHF.

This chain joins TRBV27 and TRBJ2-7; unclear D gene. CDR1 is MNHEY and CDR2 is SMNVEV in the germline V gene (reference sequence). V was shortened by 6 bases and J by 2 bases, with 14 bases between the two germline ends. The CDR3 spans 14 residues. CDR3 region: CASSSLAGTYEQYV. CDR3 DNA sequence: TGTGCCAGCAGCTCGCTGGCAGGTACCTACGAGCAGTACGTC.

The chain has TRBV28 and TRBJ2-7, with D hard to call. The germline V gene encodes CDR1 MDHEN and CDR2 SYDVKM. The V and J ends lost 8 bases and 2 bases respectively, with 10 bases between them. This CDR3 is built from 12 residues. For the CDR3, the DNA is TGTGCCAGCGAACAGCCACCCTACGAGCAGTACTTC. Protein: CASEQPPYEQYF.

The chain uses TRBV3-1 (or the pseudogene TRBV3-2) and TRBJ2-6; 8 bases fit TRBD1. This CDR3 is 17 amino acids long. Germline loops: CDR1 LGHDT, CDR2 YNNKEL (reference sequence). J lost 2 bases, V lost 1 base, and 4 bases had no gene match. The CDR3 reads CASSQGTGRTGANVLTF. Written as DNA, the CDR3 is TGTGCCAGCAGCCAAGGGACAGGGAGGACTGGGGCCAACGTCCTGACTTTC.

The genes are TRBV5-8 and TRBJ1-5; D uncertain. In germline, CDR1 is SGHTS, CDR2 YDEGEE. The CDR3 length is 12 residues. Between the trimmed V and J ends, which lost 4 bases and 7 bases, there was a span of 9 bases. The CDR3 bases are TGTGCCAGCAGCGCCACTGTACAGCCCCAGCATTTT. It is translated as CASSATVQPQHF.